These T cell receptor beta chains were read from a single sample in a study of cytomegalovirus exposure and HLA in healthy donors. Profiling relied on immunoSEQ multiplex PCR, and the TCRdb table lists in-frame clones only, not all of them. The profile covers about 150,000 clones, with 73% appearing a single time and 1.5% to 2% taken by the ten largest. The sequenced material came from PBMCs. The receptors here all came from a woman between 18 and 29 years old in good health and CMV-seronegative. Each CDR3 is given with its conserved first and last residue. A D gene is named only where the DNA matches it firmly. Expanded clones get a size class; other rows say once, few or many, or leave the size out.

CDR3 protein	CDR3 DNA	J gene	clone size	D gene	V gene
CASSQGLAGSSRTDTQYF	TGTGCCAGCAGCCAAGGACTAGCGGGTTCCTCTCGCACAGATACGCAGTATTTT	TRBJ2-3	NA	TRBD2	TRBV7-9
CASSSPDRAVSEAFF	TGTGCCAGCAGCAGCCCGGACAGGGCCGTATCTGAAGCTTTCTTT	TRBJ1-1	NA	TRBD1	TRBV11-2
CASSLLGVAQAFF	TGTGCCAGCAGCTTATTAGGGGTTGCGCAAGCTTTCTTT	TRBJ1-1	NA	NA	TRBV7-2
CASTRGTGVVQPQHF	TGTGCCAGCACCCGGGGGACAGGGGTTGTACAGCCCCAGCATTTT	TRBJ1-5	NA	TRBD1	TRBV6-1
CASTRTSGGPGVQETQYF	TGTGCCAGCACCCGGACTAGCGGGGGCCCCGGAGTCCAAGAGACCCAGTACTTC	TRBJ2-5	NA	TRBD2	TRBV5-5
CASSESGQGDSPLHF	TGTGCCAGCAGCGAATCGGGACAGGGGGATTCACCCCTCCACTTT	TRBJ1-6	NA	TRBD1	TRBV9
CASSPGQRGYTF	TGTGCCAGTAGCCCGGGACAGCGTGGCTACACCTTC	TRBJ1-2	NA	TRBD1	TRBV19
CASSGQGAVNEQFF	TGTGCCAGCTCGGGACAGGGGGCAGTAAATGAGCAGTTCTTC	TRBJ2-1	NA	TRBD1	TRBV9
CASSGLATGELFF	TGTGCCAGCAGCGGGTTAGCCACCGGGGAGCTGTTTTTT	TRBJ2-2	NA	NA	TRBV5-4
CASSLPSGLGVTGELFF	TGTGCCAGCAGCCTCCCCTCGGGACTAGGTGTCACCGGGGAGCTGTTTTTT	TRBJ2-2	NA	TRBD2	TRBV7-2
CASSLASGEGNTIYF	TGTGCCAGCAGCTTAGCGTCGGGAGAAGGAAACACCATATATTTT	TRBJ1-3	few	NA	TRBV7-2
CASIRGTGRNYGYTF	TGTGCCAGTATTCGAGGGACTGGCAGGAACTATGGCTACACCTTC	TRBJ1-2	NA	NA	TRBV19
CASSDSSGEYNEQFF	TGTGCCAGCAGTGACTCGAGCGGGGAATACAATGAGCAGTTCTTC	TRBJ2-1	few	TRBD2	TRBV6-4
CSVEGRLAGLDTQYF	TGCAGCGTGGAGGGCCGACTAGCGGGACTGGATACGCAGTATTTT	TRBJ2-3	few	TRBD2	TRBV29-1
CASSERYSNQPQHF	TGTGCCAGCAGTGAACGGTATAGCAATCAGCCCCAGCATTTT	TRBJ1-5	NA	NA	TRBV6-1
CASSWDTTGNTQYF	TGTGCCAGCAGTTGGGACACAACCGGGAATACGCAGTATTTT	TRBJ2-3	NA	NA	TRBV27
CASSPRQGRLEYGYTF	TGTGCCAGCAGCCCCCGACAGGGGAGGTTAGAGTATGGCTACACCTTC	TRBJ1-2	NA	TRBD1	TRBV7-9
CASSPTSGSNEQFF	TGTGCCAGCAGCCCGACTAGCGGGAGTAATGAGCAGTTCTTC	TRBJ2-1	NA	TRBD2	TRBV7-6
CASSETGAFF	TGCGCCAGCAGTGAGACCGGAGCTTTCTTT	TRBJ1-1	NA	NA	TRBV10-1
CASRRTGRTEAFF	TGTGCCAGCAGGAGGACAGGCCGCACTGAAGCTTTCTTT	TRBJ1-1	NA	TRBD1	TRBV6-5
CASSPGQGSRYEQYF	TGTGCCAGCAGCCCGGGACAGGGGTCTCGTTACGAGCAGTACTTC	TRBJ2-7	few	TRBD1	TRBV28
CASSSPRKDEQFF	TGTGCCAGCAGCTCCCCCAGGAAGGATGAGCAGTTCTTC	TRBJ2-1	NA	NA	TRBV11-3
CASSVRRSYNEQFF	TGTGCCAGTAGTGTGCGGAGATCCTACAATGAGCAGTTCTTC	TRBJ2-1	NA	NA	TRBV19
CASSLSRQGVEQYF	TGTGCCAGCAGTTTATCTCGACAGGGGGTCGAGCAGTACTTC	TRBJ2-7	NA	TRBD1	TRBV27
CASTIGGRQGSNYGYTF	TGTGCCAGCACAATTGGGGGAAGACAGGGATCGAACTATGGCTACACCTTC	TRBJ1-2	NA	TRBD1	TRBV28
CASSLEDGVGNQFF	TGTGCCAGCAGCCTAGAGGACGGGGTCGGCAACCAGTTCTTC	TRBJ2-1	once	NA	TRBV7-2
CASSLKRGGYSDTQYF	TGTGCCAGCAGCCTAAAGCGGGGGGGATACTCAGATACGCAGTATTTT	TRBJ2-3	NA	TRBD2	TRBV4-2
CAISLSGSNEQFF	TGTGCCATCAGCCTTAGCGGGAGTAATGAGCAGTTCTTC	TRBJ2-1	few	TRBD2	TRBV10-3
CASSLRRRYGYTF	TGTGCCAGCAGCTTAAGGCGGCGCTATGGCTACACCTTC	TRBJ1-2	NA	NA	TRBV7-2
CASSLVGDYGYTF	TGTGCCAGCAGCTTAGTAGGGGATTATGGCTACACCTTC	TRBJ1-2	NA	NA	TRBV7-8
CASSFVSGEQYF	TGTGCCAGCAGCTTTGTGAGCGGGGAGCAGTACTTC	TRBJ2-7	NA	NA	TRBV5-4
CASRITGDRPQHF	TGTGCCAGCAGGATCACAGGGGACAGGCCCCAGCATTTT	TRBJ1-5	NA	TRBD1	TRBV6-1
CASSLGGRAETQYF	TGTGCCAGCAGCTTAGGCGGCAGGGCAGAGACCCAGTACTTC	TRBJ2-5	NA	NA	TRBV7-6
CASSLGGRLIEQFF	TGTGCCAGCAGCTTAGGAGGGAGGCTCATTGAGCAGTTCTTC	TRBJ2-1	NA	NA	TRBV7-9
CASSQDRGGGGYGYTF	TGCGCCAGCAGCCAAGATCGGGGCGGGGGTGGGTATGGCTACACCTTC	TRBJ1-2	NA	NA	TRBV4-1
CASRTGTGVEQYF	TGTGCCAGCAGAACCGGGACAGGGGTCGAGCAGTACTTC	TRBJ2-7	NA	TRBD1	TRBV6-6
CAISEPSGSLYNEQFF	TGTGCCATCAGTGAGCCCAGCGGGAGCTTGTACAATGAGCAGTTCTTC	TRBJ2-1	NA	TRBD2	TRBV10-3
CASRAGGTEAFF	TGTGCCAGTAGGGCAGGGGGCACTGAAGCTTTCTTT	TRBJ1-1	NA	TRBD1	TRBV19
CASSRATGTGGQFF	TGTGCCAGCAGTCGTGCAACCGGGACAGGGGGGCAGTTCTTC	TRBJ2-1	NA	TRBD1	TRBV28
CASGNLVGSGTGELFF	TGTGCCAGCGGAAACCTTGTGGGGAGCGGCACCGGGGAGCTGTTTTTT	TRBJ2-2	NA	NA	TRBV28
CASSLTGDNEQFF	TGTGCCAGCAGCTTAACAGGAGACAATGAGCAGTTCTTC	TRBJ2-1	NA	NA	TRBV7-2